The 12 T cell receptor beta chains listed next were all sequenced from one sample in a study of CD8 T cells in ankylosing spondylitis. MiXCR was run by TCRdb on the 5' RACE reads, yielding one entry per CDR3 protein. The sample has 250,000 to 350,000 distinct CDR3 sequences, around 21% seen once. Sequencing input: blood, either unsorted or a sorted T cell fraction (not recorded which). The receptors come from a female donor with ankylosing spondylitis or in good health (not recorded which).

This clonotype was observed a single time. The V gene is TRBV7-3, the J gene TRBJ2-1; a possible D gene is TRBD2 (6 bases). Germline V gene data show CDR1 as SGHTA and CDR2 as FQGTGA. Trimming took off 3 bases at V and 10 bases at J, with 13 bases between the two ends. The CDR3 is 13 residues long. CDR3 region: CASSFGPLAEQFF. CDR3 coding DNA: TGTGCCAGCAGCTTCGGGCCCCTAGCGGAGCAGTTCTTC.

This clonotype was seen a few times. The genes are TRBV5-6 and TRBJ2-1, with TRBD2 matching 7 bases. J gave up 4 bases and V 4 bases, and 11 bases lay outside the gene matches. Per the germline V gene, CDR1 is SGHDT and CDR2 is YYEEEE. There are 16 residues in the CDR3. The CDR3 reads CASSLPGASGYNEQFF. The CDR3, as DNA: TGTGCCAGCAGCCTCCCCGGGGCTAGCGGATACAATGAGCAGTTCTTC.

At least ten counts were recorded for this clonotype. The chain carries TRBV20-1 and TRBJ2-5, with 7 positions matching TRBD1. V shed 6 bases and J 5 bases; nucleotides not matched to a gene: 12. Per germline, CDR1 DFQATT and CDR2 SNEGSKA (reference sequence). The CDR3 runs 14 residues. The CDR3 is CSALRQGYTETQYF. The DNA for the CDR3 is TGCAGTGCGCTAAGACAGGGCTATACGGAGACCCAGTACTTC.

This clonotype was counted between two and nine times. Germline is not matched at one junction end, which may reflect a read error. V and J are TRBV7-7 and TRBJ2-5; 9 bases are a match to TRBD1. Germline CDR1 reads SSHAT; CDR2 reads FNYEAQ (reference sequence). The CDR3 runs to 16 residues. The chain's CDR3 is CASSLALGQGQETQYF. CDR3 bases: TGTGCCAGCAGCCTAGCTCTGGGACAGGGACAAGAGACCCAGTACTTC.

The V call is TRBV5-1, the J call TRBJ2-1, with a possible D match to TRBD1 (6 bases). The V end lost 4 bases, the J end lost 8 bases, and 19 bases lay between the germline ends. This CDR3 region has 15 residues. The germline gives CDR1 SGHRS, CDR2 YFSETQ. DNA for the CDR3: TGCGCCAGCAGCCCTATGACCTCCGGGACATATGAGCAGTTCTTC. This codes for CASSPMTSGTYEQFF.

This clonotype appeared a few times. The chain recombines TRBV29-1 with TRBJ1-1; 8 nucleotides align to TRBD1. V trimming: 6 bases; J trimming: 4 bases; junction bases outside the gene matches: 7. The CDR3 contains 13 residues. The germline gives CDR1 SQVTM, CDR2 ANQGSEA. This CDR3 reads CSVTGQGPTEAFF. DNA of the CDR3: TGCAGCGTGACCGGACAGGGCCCCACTGAAGCTTTCTTT.

V is TRBV7-9 and J is TRBJ2-3, with 7 bases lining up with TRBD2. Germline CDR1 is SEHNR and CDR2 is FQNEAQ (reference sequence). CDR3 length: 17 residues. V shed 6 bases, J shed 1 base, and the junction held 13 bases outside the gene matches. The chain's CDR3 is CASSSRLGGRRTDTQYF. In nucleotides, the CDR3 is TGTGCCAGCAGTTCACGATTAGGCGGGAGACGCACAGATACGCAGTATTTT.

The rearrangement uses TRBV13 and TRBJ2-7, with D possibly matching TRBD1 (6 bases). Looked up from germline, CDR1 is PRHDT and CDR2 is FYEKMQ (reference sequence). This CDR3 is built from 14 residues. V dropped 4 bases and J dropped 0 bases, with 10 bases sitting between them. The CDR3 spells CASSSRDTSYEQYF. CDR3 coding DNA: TGTGCCAGCAGCTCAAGGGACACCTCCTACGAGCAGTACTTC.

This sequence joins TRBV7-2 and TRBJ2-1; 11 positions agree with TRBD2. The V and J ends lost 5 bases and 7 bases, in that order; junction bases with no gene match: 7. The CDR3 totals 15 residues. The germline V gene has CDR1 SGHTA and CDR2 FQGNSA. DNA of the CDR3: TGTGCCAGCAGCCTACGGGGACTAGCGGTTAATGAGCAGTTCTTC. Its protein product is CASSLRGLAVNEQFF.

The J gene is TRBJ2-3, the V gene TRBV5-1; 9 nucleotides agree with TRBD2. The CDR3 contains 14 residues. The trim removed 0 bases at V and 8 bases at J, leaving 4 bases unmatched. CDR1 and CDR2 from the germline V gene are SGHRS and YFSETQ. The CDR3 nucleotides are TGCGCCAGCAGCTTGGTAGCGGGAGAGCGTACGCAGTATTTT. This sequence encodes CASSLVAGERTQYF.

Written as DNA, the CDR3 is TGTGCCAGCTCAGGTGCGGGAGGCTCCTACGAGCAGTACTTC. As protein: CASSGAGGSYEQYF. The chain couples TRBV18 to TRBJ2-7, with 8 bases that match TRBD2. There are 14 residues in the CDR3. The ends lost 5 bases at V and 0 bases at J; junction bases unmatched: 3. The germline V gene has CDR1 KGHSH and CDR2 LQKENI. Based on the CDR3 plus reference TRBV18 and TRBJ2-7, the full variable domain is NAGVMQNPRHLVRRRGQEARLRCSPMKGHSHVYWYRQLPEEGLKFMVYLQKENIIDESGMPKERFSAEFPKEGPSILRIQQVVRGDSAAYFCASSGAGGSYEQYFGPGTRLTVT.

The table lists this clonotype with many counts. This chain links TRBV10-3 with TRBJ1-4, with D possibly being TRBD1 (5 bases). The CDR3 totals 16 residues. V lost 2 bases to trimming and J lost 8 bases, with 18 bases between them. Looked up from germline, CDR1 is ENHRY and CDR2 is SYGVKD. The CDR3 is CAISEGDVLTGEKLFF. The CDR3 DNA reads as TGTGCCATCAGTGAGGGGGACGTACTCACTGGGGAAAAACTGTTTTTT.